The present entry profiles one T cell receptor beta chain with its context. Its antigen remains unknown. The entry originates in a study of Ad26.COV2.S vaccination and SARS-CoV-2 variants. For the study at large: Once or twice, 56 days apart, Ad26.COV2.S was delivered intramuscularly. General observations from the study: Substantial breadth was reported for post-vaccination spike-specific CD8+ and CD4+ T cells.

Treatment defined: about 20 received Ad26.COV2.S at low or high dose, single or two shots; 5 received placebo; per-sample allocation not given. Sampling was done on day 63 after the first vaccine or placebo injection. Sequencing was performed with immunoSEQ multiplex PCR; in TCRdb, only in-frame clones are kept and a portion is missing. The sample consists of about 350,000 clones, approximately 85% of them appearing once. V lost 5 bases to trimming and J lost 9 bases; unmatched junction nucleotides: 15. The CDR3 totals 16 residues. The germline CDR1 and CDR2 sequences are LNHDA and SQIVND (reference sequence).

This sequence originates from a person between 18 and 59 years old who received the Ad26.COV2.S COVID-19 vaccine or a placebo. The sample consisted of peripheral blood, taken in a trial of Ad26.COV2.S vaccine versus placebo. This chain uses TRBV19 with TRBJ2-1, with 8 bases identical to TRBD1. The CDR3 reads CASSGRSGQGLGEQFF. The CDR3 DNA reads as TGTGCCAGTAGTGGACGTTCTGGACAGGGTCTAGGTGAGCAGTTCTTC. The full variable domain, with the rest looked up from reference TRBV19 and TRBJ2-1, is DGGITQSPKYLFRKEGQNVTLSCEQNLNHDAMYWYRQDPGQGLRLIYYSQIVNDFQKGDIAEGYSVSREKKESFPLTVTSAQKNPTAFYLCASSGRSGQGLGEQFFGPGTRLTVL.